This note documents a single T cell receptor beta chain sequence. The CDR3 has 15 residues. Germline lookup yields CDR1 PRHDT and CDR2 FYEKMQ (reference sequence). Trimming pared 2 bases from V and 6 bases from J, leaving 16 bases between. Isolation of PBMCs gave at least 6 million cells per sample. A sample-barcoded 5' primer and a J-beta primer mix were used in a second PCR of roughly 7 to 11 cycles. From the 5' RACE reads, TCRdb called clonotypes with MiXCR, one entry per CDR3 protein. The sample lists 800,000 to 1,300,000 distinct CDR3 sequences, under 30% occurring once. These data come from a study of blood T cells in healthy people across ages. Study background: Researchers report that template switching captured about one barcoded beta molecule per two T cells.

The data were also submitted as part of a second study, on T cells of mothers and their children. That source reports: Each donor was one of three healthy Caucasian mothers or one of their six children. At a sensitivity of around 91 clones per million clonotypes, no persistent microchimeric T cell clones appeared.

This sequence joins TRBV13 and TRBJ1-1, with D unresolved. This clonotype was sampled from a girl aged 2 to 9 in good health. Sequenced: blood. The CDR3 loop reads CASSLLESHVAEAFF. Here the CDR3 DNA reads TGTGCCAGCAGCTTACTCGAATCTCACGTCGCTGAAGCTTTCTTT.